The sequence of this TCR beta chain was determined in a study of cytotoxic CD8 clonotypes in ibrutinib-treated CLL. The V gene's germline CDR1 is LNHDA and CDR2 SQIVND (reference sequence). Trimming cost V 8 bases and J 3 bases, with 8 bases left between them. The CDR3 spans 12 residues. Note on this clone: The antigen is undetermined.

Findings of the study overall: Clonality at baseline surpassed age-matched healthy donors and tracked circulating CD8+ T-cell counts.

Here immunoSEQ multiplex PCR was the method, and the copy in TCRdb shows in-frame clones only, minus some. This sample carries over 200,000 clones, more than 75% of them seen once, and the ten largest clones take approximately 10%. The TCR sequence derives from a human donor with chronic lymphocytic leukemia. V gene TRBV19 combines with J gene TRBJ1-5, with unresolved D. The sequencing used PBMCs, collected after 12 months of ibrutinib treatment. The CDR3 is CASGRNNQPQHF. The CDR3 region has the DNA TGTGCCAGTGGACGTAACAATCAGCCCCAGCATTTT.